This entry lists 6 T cell receptor beta chains sequenced from one sample in a study of response to subunit inactivated influenza vaccine. In TCRdb, the RT-PCR reads were re-called with MiXCR into one record per CDR3 protein. The table has 200,000 to 300,000 distinct CDR3 sequences, less than 15% seen once. This sample comprised non-naive T cells sorted from PBMCs, obtained 14 days before vaccination. These receptors originate from a man over 45 who received an inactivated influenza vaccine.

DNA of the CDR3: TGCAGTGCTAGAGACCCCACTAGCGGCTCCTACAATGAGCAGTTCTTC. Its protein is CSARDPTSGSYNEQFF. This chain joins TRBV20-1 and TRBJ2-1, with 8 nucleotides matching TRBD2. Germline CDR1 is DFQATT and CDR2 is SNEGSKA (reference sequence). CDR3 length: 16 residues. The V segment lost 0 bases and the J segment 0 bases; nucleotides outside the gene matches: 4.

This clonotype was recorded at least ten times. The V gene is TRBV7-2, the J gene TRBJ2-3; either TRBD1 or TRBD2 may fit D (6 bases each). The CDR3 is made up of 15 amino acids. The V and J ends lost 5 bases and 4 bases respectively, with 16 bases between them. CDR1 and CDR2 (germline): SGHTA, FQGNSA. In DNA form, the CDR3 reads TGTGCCAGCAGCACCCTGGGGGGCGGCGCAGATACGCAGTATTTT. It is translated as CASSTLGGGADTQYF.

The J gene is TRBJ1-6, the V gene TRBV27; a possible D gene is TRBD1 (6 bases). Germline CDR1 reads MNHEY; CDR2 reads SMNVEV (reference sequence). The V end was cut by 4 bases, the J end by 0 bases, with 13 bases between. The CDR3 extends over 17 amino acids. CDR3 region: CASSSYRESSYNSPLHF. DNA for the CDR3: TGTGCCAGCAGTTCTTACAGGGAGAGCTCCTATAATTCACCCCTCCACTTT.

This clonotype came up many times. The V and J genes are TRBV6-5 and TRBJ2-5; D is ambiguous. The CDR3 spans 17 residues. CDR1 and CDR2 from the germline V gene are MNHEY and SVGAGI. V was trimmed by 0 bases and J by 5 bases, leaving 19 bases between them. The CDR3 sequence is CASSYSIGFLFVETQYF. The CDR3 region has the DNA TGTGCCAGCAGTTACTCGATAGGCTTCTTATTCGTGGAGACCCAGTACTTC.

This clonotype turned up a few times. The chain carries TRBV20-1 and TRBJ2-3, with D hard to call. The V gene's germline CDR1 is DFQATT and CDR2 SNEGSKA (reference sequence). The CDR3 extends over 13 amino acids. V lost 3 bases and J lost 0, with 7 bases in between. CDR3 DNA: TGCAGTGCTAGGACACCTAGCACAGATACGCAGTATTTT. This codes for CSARTPSTDTQYF.

This sequence joins TRBV20-1 and TRBJ1-1, with no clear D. CDR1 is DFQATT, CDR2 SNEGSKA, per germline (reference sequence). The V gene lost 6 bases and the J gene lost 2 bases, with 13 bases spanning the gap. The length of the CDR3 is 13 residues. The CDR3 reads CSAPSPVNTEAFF. CDR3 DNA: TGCAGTGCCCCCTCGCCGGTTAACACTGAAGCTTTCTTT.